What follows is one TCR beta chain and its context. The repertoire was sequenced with immunoSEQ multiplex PCR; TCRdb's copy has only in-frame clones and lacks some. The data contain tens of thousands of clones, approximately 81% of them singletons. The sample belongs to a study of OX40 agonist ivuxolimab in advanced cancers. The V and J ends lost 4 bases and 2 bases respectively, with 7 bases between them. This CDR3 contains 12 residues. CDR1 is SGHRS, CDR2 YFSETQ, per germline. The sample consisted of CD4+ or CD8+ T cells sorted from blood, taken in a trial of the OX40 agonist ivuxolimab. This TCR was sampled from an adult with an advanced solid tumor such as melanoma, head and neck, liver or kidney cancer. The chain combines TRBV5-1 with TRBJ2-7; D not resolved. The CDR3 spells CASSEGTYEQYF. The CDR3 nucleotides read TGCGCCAGCAGCGAAGGGACCTACGAGCAGTACTTC.